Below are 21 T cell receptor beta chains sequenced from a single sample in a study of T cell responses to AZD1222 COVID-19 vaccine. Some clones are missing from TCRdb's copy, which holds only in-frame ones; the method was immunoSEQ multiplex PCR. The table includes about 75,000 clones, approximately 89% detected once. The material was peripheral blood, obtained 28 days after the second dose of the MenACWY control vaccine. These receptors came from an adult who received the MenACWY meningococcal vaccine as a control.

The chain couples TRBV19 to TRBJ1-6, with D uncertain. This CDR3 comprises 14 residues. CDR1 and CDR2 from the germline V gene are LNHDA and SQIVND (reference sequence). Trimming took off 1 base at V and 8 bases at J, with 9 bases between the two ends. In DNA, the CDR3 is TGTGCCAGTAGTATAGGGAGAAAGGATTCACCCCTCCACTTT. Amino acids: CASSIGRKDSPLHF.

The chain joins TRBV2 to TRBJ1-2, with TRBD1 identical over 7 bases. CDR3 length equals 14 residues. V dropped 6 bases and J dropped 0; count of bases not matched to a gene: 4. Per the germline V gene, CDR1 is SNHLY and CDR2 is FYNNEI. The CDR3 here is CASRRTGANYGYTF. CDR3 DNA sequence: TGTGCCAGCAGGAGGACAGGAGCTAACTATGGCTACACCTTC.

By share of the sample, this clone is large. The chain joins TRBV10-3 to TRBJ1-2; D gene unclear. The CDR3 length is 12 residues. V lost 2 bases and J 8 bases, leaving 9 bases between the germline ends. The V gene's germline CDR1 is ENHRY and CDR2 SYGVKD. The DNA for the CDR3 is TGTGCCATCAGTGAGAGACCGCGGGGCTACACCTTC. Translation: CAISERPRGYTF.

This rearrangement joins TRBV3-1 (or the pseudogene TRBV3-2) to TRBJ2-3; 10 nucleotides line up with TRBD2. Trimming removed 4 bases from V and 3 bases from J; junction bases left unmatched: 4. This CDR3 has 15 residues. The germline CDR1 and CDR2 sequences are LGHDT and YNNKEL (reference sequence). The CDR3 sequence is CASSRAGGQTDTQYF. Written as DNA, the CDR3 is TGTGCCAGCAGCCGAGCGGGGGGGCAAACAGATACGCAGTATTTT.

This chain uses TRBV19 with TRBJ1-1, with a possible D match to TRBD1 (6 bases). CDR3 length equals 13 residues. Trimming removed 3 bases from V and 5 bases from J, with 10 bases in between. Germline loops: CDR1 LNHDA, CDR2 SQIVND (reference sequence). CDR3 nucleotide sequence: TGTGCCAGTAGTATCTCAGGGGTAACTGAAGCTTTCTTT. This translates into CASSISGVTEAFF. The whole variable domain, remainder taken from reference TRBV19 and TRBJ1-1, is DGGITQSPKYLFRKEGQNVTLSCEQNLNHDAMYWYRQDPGQGLRLIYYSQIVNDFQKGDIAEGYSVSREKKESFPLTVTSAQKNPTAFYLCASSISGVTEAFFGQGTRLTVV.

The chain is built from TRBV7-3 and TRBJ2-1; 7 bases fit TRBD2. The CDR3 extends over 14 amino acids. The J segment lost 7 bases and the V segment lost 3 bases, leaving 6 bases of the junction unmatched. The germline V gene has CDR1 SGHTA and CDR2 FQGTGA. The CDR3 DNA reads TGTGCCAGCAGCTTCGGGGGGAATCTAAATGAGCAGTTCTTC. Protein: CASSFGGNLNEQFF. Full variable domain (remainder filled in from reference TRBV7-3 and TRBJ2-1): GAGVSQTPSNKVTEKGKYVELRCDPISGHTALYWYRQSLGQGPEFLIYFQGTGAADDSGLPNDRFFAVRPEGSVSTLKIQRTERGDSAVYLCASSFGGNLNEQFFGPGTRLTVL.

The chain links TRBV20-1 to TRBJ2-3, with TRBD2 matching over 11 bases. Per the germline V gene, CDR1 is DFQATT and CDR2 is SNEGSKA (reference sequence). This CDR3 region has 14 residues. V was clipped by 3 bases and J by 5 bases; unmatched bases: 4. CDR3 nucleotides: TGCAGTGCTAGTCCTAGCGGGGGGAGAGATACGCAGTATTTT. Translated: CSASPSGGRDTQYF.

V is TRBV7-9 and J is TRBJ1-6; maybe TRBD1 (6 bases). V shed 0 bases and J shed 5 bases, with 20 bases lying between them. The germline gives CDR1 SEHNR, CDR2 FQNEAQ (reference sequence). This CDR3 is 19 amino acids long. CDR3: CASSLALTFWGANNSPLHF. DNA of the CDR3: TGTGCCAGCAGCTTAGCGTTGACCTTTTGGGGGGCGAATAATTCACCCCTCCACTTT.

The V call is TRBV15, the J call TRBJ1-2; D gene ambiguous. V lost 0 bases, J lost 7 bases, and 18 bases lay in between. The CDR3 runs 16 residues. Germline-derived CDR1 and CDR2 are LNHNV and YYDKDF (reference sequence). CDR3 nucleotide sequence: TGTGCCACCAGCAGAGATTCCGTCAAACCGGAGCGTGGCTACACCTTC. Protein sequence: CATSRDSVKPERGYTF.

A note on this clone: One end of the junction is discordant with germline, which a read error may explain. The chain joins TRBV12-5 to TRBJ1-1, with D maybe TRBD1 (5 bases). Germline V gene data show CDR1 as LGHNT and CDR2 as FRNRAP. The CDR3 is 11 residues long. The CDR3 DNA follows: TGTGCTAGTGGTTCCGGGACTGTAGCTTTCTTT. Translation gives CASGSGTVAFF.

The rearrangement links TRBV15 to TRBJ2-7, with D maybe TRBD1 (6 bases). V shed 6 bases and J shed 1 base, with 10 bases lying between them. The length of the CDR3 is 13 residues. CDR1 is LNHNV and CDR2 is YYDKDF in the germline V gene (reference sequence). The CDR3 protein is CATSLDSSYEQYF. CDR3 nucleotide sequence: TGTGCCACCAGTCTGGACAGTTCCTACGAGCAGTACTTC.

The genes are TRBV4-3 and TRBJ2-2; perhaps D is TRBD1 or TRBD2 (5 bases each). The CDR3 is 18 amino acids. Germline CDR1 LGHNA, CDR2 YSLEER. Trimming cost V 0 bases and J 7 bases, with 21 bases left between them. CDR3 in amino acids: CASSQDLVGEGRSGELFF. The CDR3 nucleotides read TGCGCCAGCAGCCAAGATCTCGTGGGTGAGGGGCGCAGCGGGGAGCTGTTTTTT.

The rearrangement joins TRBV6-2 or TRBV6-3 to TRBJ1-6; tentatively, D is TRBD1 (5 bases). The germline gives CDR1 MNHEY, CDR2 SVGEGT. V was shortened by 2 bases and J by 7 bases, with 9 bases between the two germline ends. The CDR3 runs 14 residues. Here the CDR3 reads CASSYPRQNSPLHF. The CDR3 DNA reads TGTGCCAGCAGTTACCCCCGACAGAATTCACCCCTCCACTTT.

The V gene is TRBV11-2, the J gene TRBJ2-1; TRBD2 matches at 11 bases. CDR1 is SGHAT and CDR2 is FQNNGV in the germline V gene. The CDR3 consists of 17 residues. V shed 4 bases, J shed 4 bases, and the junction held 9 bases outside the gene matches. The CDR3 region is CASSSFSGLAAYNEQFF. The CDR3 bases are TGTGCCAGCAGCTCCTTCTCGGGACTAGCGGCTTACAATGAGCAGTTCTTC.

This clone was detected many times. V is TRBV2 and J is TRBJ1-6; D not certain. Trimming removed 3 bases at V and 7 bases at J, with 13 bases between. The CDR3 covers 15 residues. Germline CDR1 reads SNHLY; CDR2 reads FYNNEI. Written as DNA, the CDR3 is TGTGCCAGCAGTGAGGCAGGTCTCCCGAATTCACCCCTCCACTTT. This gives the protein CASSEAGLPNSPLHF.

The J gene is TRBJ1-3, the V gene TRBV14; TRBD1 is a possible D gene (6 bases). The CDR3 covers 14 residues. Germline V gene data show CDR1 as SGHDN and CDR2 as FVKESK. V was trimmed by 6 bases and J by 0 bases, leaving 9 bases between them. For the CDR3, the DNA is TGTGCCAGCAGACAGGGCCGCTCTGGAAACACCATATATTTT. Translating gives CASRQGRSGNTIYF.

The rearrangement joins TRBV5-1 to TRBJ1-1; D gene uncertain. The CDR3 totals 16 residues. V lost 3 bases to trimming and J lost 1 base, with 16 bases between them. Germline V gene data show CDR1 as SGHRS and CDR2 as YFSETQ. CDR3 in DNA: TGCGCCAGCAGCTCATACCTGACCGCAGGGAACACTGAAGCTTTCTTT. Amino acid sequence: CASSSYLTAGNTEAFF.

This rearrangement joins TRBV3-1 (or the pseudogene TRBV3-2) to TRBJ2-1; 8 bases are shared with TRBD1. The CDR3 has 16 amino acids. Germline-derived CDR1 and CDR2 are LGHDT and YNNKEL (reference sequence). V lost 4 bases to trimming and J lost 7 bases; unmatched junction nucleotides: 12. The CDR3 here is CASSPRQGLTANEQFF. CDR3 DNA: TGTGCCAGCAGCCCCCGACAGGGGTTGACTGCAAATGAGCAGTTCTTC.

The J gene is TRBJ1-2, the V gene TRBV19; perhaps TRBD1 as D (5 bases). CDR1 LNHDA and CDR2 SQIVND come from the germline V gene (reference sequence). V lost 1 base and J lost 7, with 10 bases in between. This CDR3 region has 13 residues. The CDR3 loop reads CASSIGGASGYTF. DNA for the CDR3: TGTGCCAGTAGTATAGGGGGCGCGAGTGGCTACACCTTC.

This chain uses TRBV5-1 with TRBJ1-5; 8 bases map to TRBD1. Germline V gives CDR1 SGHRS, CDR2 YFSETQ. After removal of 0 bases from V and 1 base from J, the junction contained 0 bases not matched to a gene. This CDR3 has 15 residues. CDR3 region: CASSLGTGSNQPQHF. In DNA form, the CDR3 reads TGCGCCAGCAGCTTGGGGACAGGGAGCAATCAGCCCCAGCATTTT.

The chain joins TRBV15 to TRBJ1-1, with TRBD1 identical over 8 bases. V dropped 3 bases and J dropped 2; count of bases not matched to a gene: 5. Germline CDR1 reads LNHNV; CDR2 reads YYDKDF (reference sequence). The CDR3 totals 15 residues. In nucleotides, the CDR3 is TGTGCCACCAGCAGCCTGGGACAGGCTAACACTGAAGCTTTCTTT. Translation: CATSSLGQANTEAFF.